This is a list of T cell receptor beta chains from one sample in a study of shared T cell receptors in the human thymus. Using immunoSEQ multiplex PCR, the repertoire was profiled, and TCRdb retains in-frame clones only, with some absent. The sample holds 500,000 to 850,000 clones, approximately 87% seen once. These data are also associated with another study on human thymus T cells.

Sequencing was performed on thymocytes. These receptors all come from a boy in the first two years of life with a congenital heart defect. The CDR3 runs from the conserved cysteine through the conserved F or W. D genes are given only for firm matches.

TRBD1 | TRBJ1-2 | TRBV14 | CASSQGGTDYGYTF
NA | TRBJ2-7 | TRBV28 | CASSLSRGGYEQYF
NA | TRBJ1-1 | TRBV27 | CASSPTRNTEAFF
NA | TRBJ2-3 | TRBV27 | CASSPPTGKGTDTQYF
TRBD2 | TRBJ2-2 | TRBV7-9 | CASSFYGGGASGELFF
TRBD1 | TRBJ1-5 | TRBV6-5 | CASSSGTGANQPQHF
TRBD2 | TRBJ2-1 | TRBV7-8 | CASSGLACCNEQFF
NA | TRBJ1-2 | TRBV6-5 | CASSSREKAGYGYTF
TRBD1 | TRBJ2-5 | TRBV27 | CASRSDRGETQYF
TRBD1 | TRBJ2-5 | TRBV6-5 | CASSLGTAQGRTQYF
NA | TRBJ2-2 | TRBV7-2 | CASSPGDCTGELFF
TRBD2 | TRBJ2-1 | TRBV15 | CATSRDLLAGGSEQFF
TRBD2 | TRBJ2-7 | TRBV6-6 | CASRPLSGSRYEQYF
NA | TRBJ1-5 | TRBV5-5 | CASSFSNRVTNQPQHF
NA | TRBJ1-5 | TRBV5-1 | CASSLDAYSNQPQHF
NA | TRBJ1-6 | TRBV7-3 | CASSSGGIRGSYNSPLHF
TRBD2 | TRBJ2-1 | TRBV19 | CASSNLAGVNEQFF
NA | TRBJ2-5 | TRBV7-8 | CASSLAGSGGETQYF
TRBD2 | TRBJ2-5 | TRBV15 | CATSRDLLRETWETQYF
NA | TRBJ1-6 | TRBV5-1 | CASSLGQFSSYNSPLHF
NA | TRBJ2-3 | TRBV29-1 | CSVPKGRGGTSTDTQYF
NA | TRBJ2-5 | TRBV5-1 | CASSLGLGLDLETQYF
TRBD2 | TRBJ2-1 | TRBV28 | CASSPTTGTSEPNEQFF
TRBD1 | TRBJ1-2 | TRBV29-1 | CSVEYPRQGSTYGYTF
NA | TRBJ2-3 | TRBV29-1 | CSVVRVRADTQYF
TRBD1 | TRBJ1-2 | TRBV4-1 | CASSQRTGANYGYTF
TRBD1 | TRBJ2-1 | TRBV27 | CASRDRGDEQFF
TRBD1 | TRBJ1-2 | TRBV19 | CASSKRTGAKINYGYTF
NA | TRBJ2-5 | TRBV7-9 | CASSLSETQYF
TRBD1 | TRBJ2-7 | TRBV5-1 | CASSLGQGNYEQYF
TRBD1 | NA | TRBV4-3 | CASSKGYRDREYEQYF